This entry lists 12 T cell receptor beta chains sequenced from one sample in a study of blood T cells in healthy people across ages. Then a second PCR, running roughly 7 to 11 cycles, was carried out with a sample-barcoded 5' primer and a J-beta primer mix. From the 5' RACE reads, TCRdb called clonotypes with MiXCR, one entry per CDR3 protein. The table shows 1 million or so distinct CDR3 sequences, with less than 25% occurring only once. These data also formed part of another study, on T cells of mothers and their children.

Input material: blood. The receptors were sampled from a girl aged 2-15 years in good health.

The chain is built from TRBV29-1 and TRBJ2-5; no reliable D call. Deletions cut 6 bases from V and 2 bases from J, with 16 bases between. The germline V gene encodes CDR1 SQVTM and CDR2 ANQGSEA. This CDR3 is 14 amino acids long. In nucleotides, the CDR3 is TGCAGCGTCAACGGACGGAGAGTTCAAGAGACCCAGTACTTC. Protein: CSVNGRRVQETQYF.

This clonotype was counted between two and nine times. V and J are TRBV24-1 and TRBJ2-7; TRBD1 aligns across 8 bases. Germline V gives CDR1 KGHDR, CDR2 SFDVKD. The J segment lost 5 bases and the V segment lost 4 bases, leaving 6 bases of the junction unmatched. There are 14 residues in the CDR3. CDR3 sequence reads: CATSEADREDEQYF. DNA for the CDR3: TGTGCCACCAGTGAAGCGGACAGGGAAGACGAGCAGTACTTC.

This chain connects TRBV20-1 to TRBJ1-2, with TRBD1 as a possible D gene (5 bases). The CDR3 runs 12 residues. Trimming cost V 6 bases and J 5 bases, with 13 bases left between them. The V gene's germline CDR1 is DFQATT and CDR2 SNEGSKA (reference sequence). CDR3 sequence: CSAEQEGYGYTF. CDR3 nucleotides: TGCAGTGCAGAACAGGAAGGGTATGGCTACACCTTC.

The V and J genes are TRBV6-6 and TRBJ1-4, with TRBD1 matching over 8 bases. Germline-derived CDR1 and CDR2 are MNHNY and SVGAGI (reference sequence). This CDR3 spans 15 amino acids. The J segment lost 8 bases and the V segment lost 2 bases, leaving 7 bases of the junction unmatched. CDR3 sequence (DNA): TGTGCCAGCAGTTACAGCGGGACAGGTGGCGAAAAACTGTTTTTT. Encoded protein: CASSYSGTGGEKLFF.

The rearrangement uses TRBV29-1 and TRBJ2-7; D is perhaps TRBD1 or TRBD2 (5 bases each). Deletions cut 3 bases from V and 6 bases from J, with 15 bases between. Germline CDR1 is SQVTM and CDR2 is ANQGSEA. This CDR3 has 13 residues. CDR3 region: CSVEGRTTFEQYF. In DNA form, the CDR3 reads TGCAGCGTTGAGGGACGAACCACCTTCGAGCAGTACTTC.

This clonotype was recorded a few times. The chain employs TRBV4-1 and TRBJ2-3, with a weak D call TRBD1 (6 bases). The CDR3 consists of 16 residues. Trimming took 3 bases from V and 0 from J, leaving 13 bases between them. CDR1 is MGHRA and CDR2 is YSYEKL in the germline V gene. The CDR3 here is CASSQPGHTSTDTQYF. The CDR3 region has the DNA TGCGCCAGCAGCCAGCCGGGACACACAAGCACAGATACGCAGTATTTT.

The chain links TRBV28 to TRBJ2-1, with 8 bases that match TRBD2. V shed 1 base and J 0 bases; nucleotides not matched to a gene: 8. The germline gives CDR1 MDHEN, CDR2 SYDVKM. The CDR3 is made up of 18 amino acids. CDR3 nucleotides: TGTGCCAGCAGTTTATTCTCAGTTGGGACTAGCTCCTACAATGAGCAGTTCTTC. This codes for CASSLFSVGTSSYNEQFF.

The CDR3 nucleotides are TGTGCCAGCAGCCAAGATAATCGACAGCCCCAGCATTTT. This gives the protein CASSQDNRQPQHF. The rearrangement uses TRBV4-2 and TRBJ1-5; D not resolved. The CDR3 length is 13 residues. Germline assignment: CDR1 LGHNA and CDR2 YNFKEQ. The V end was cut by 0 bases, the J end by 7 bases, with 7 bases between.

This clonotype has more than one count but fewer than ten. This rearrangement joins TRBV7-3 to TRBJ2-7, with D perhaps TRBD1 (7 bases). The CDR3 runs to 15 residues. Trimming removed 1 base from V and 4 bases from J, with 14 bases in between. CDR1 and CDR2 from the germline V gene are SGHTA and FQGTGA. CDR3 loop: CASSLIAGGKYEQYF. The CDR3 DNA is TGTGCCAGCAGCTTAATCGCAGGGGGGAAATACGAGCAGTACTTC. Together with reference TRBV7-3 and TRBJ2-7, the CDR3 gives the full variable domain: GAGVSQTPSNKVTEKGKYVELRCDPISGHTALYWYRQSLGQGPEFLIYFQGTGAADDSGLPNDRFFAVRPEGSVSTLKIQRTERGDSAVYLCASSLIAGGKYEQYFGPGTRLTVT.

This clonotype occurred a few times. V gene TRBV29-1 combines with J gene TRBJ2-5, with D perhaps given as TRBD1 or TRBD2 (5 bases each). The length of the CDR3 is 13 residues. Trimming removed 6 bases at V and 0 bases at J, with 11 bases between. The germline gives CDR1 SQVTM, CDR2 ANQGSEA. This CDR3 reads CSVLWGNQETQYF. CDR3 bases: TGCAGCGTCTTATGGGGGAACCAAGAGACCCAGTACTTC.

The gene calls are TRBV20-1 and TRBJ2-5, with no clear D. The end of the DNA aligns better with TRBJ2-7, so the J call may be wrong. This CDR3 is built from 14 residues. Per germline, CDR1 DFQATT and CDR2 SNEGSKA (reference sequence). The CDR3 nucleotides read TGCAGTGCGCCGGGTACAGTGGACCCCTACGAGCAGTACTTC. This translates into CSAPGTVDPYEQYF.

This clonotype has only a few counts. This rearrangement joins TRBV10-3 to TRBJ2-1, with 7 bases that match TRBD2. The CDR3 is 13 amino acids. Germline trimming cut 11 bases from V and 0 bases from J; bases unmatched to any gene: 4. CDR1 and CDR2 (germline): ENHRY, SYGVKD. The CDR3 here is CALLADSYNEQFF. CDR3 DNA sequence: TGTGCCCTCCTAGCGGACTCCTACAATGAGCAGTTCTTC.